The 27 T cell receptor beta chains presented below share a single source sample, sequenced in a study of T cells in Graves' hyperthyroidism and ophthalmopathy. Researchers amplified the TCR beta CDR3 regions from RNA transcripts. TCR CDR3 underwent first-round RT-PCR with the HTBI primer set. TCRdb re-derived calls from the multiplex PCR reads in MiXCR, one entry per CDR3 protein. The sample carries 640,000 or so distinct CDR3 sequences, approximately 15% recorded once. The sample taken for sequencing was blood. These receptors were collected from a woman younger than 35 with Graves' ophthalmopathy.

In its sample, this clonotype was seen many times. The chain employs TRBV7-2 and TRBJ2-1, with 7 bases fitting TRBD1. CDR1 and CDR2 (germline): SGHTA, FQGNSA. Germline trimming cut 5 bases from V and 7 bases from J; bases unmatched to any gene: 14. The CDR3 runs 16 residues. The CDR3 DNA is TGTGCCAGCAGCCTGAGGCTTAGACGGGACAGAAATGAGCAGTTCTTC. Amino acid sequence: CASSLRLRRDRNEQFF.

This clonotype was detected ten times or more. V usage is TRBV20-1 and J usage is TRBJ2-5; TRBD2 aligns across 9 bases. J gave up 5 bases and V 5 bases, and 12 bases lay outside the gene matches. The germline CDR1 and CDR2 sequences are DFQATT and SNEGSKA (reference sequence). The CDR3 loop spans 15 amino acids. This CDR3 is CSAALWREGRETQYF. CDR3 nucleotide sequence: TGCAGTGCTGCCCTCTGGCGGGAGGGCCGTGAGACCCAGTACTTC.

The V gene is TRBV11-2, the J gene TRBJ2-1, with a tentative D call TRBD2 (6 bases). The CDR3 extends over 15 amino acids. Trimming took off 1 base at V and 6 bases at J, with 13 bases between the two ends. In germline, CDR1 is SGHAT, CDR2 FQNNGV. The CDR3 here is CASSLAGVGFNEQFF. The CDR3, as DNA: TGTGCCAGCAGCTTAGCGGGAGTGGGCTTCAATGAGCAGTTCTTC.

A note on this clonotype: The CDR3 does not close with the conserved phenylalanine or tryptophan, likely indicating a read error. V and J are TRBV28 and TRBJ1-6; the D gene is possibly TRBD1 (6 bases). CDR1 MDHEN and CDR2 SYDVKM come from the germline V gene. V shed 1 base and J shed 8 bases, with 9 bases lying between them. This CDR3 has 14 amino acids. The CDR3 DNA sequence: TGTGCCAGCAGTTTATTGGGGGCAGATTCACCCCTCCACCTT. Encoded protein: CASSLLGADSPLHL.

This clonotype occurred many times. V is TRBV10-3 and J is TRBJ2-3; 8 nucleotides agree with TRBD2. Per germline, CDR1 ENHRY and CDR2 SYGVKD. With 6 bases clipped from V and 5 bases from J, the junction kept 7 bases outside the gene matches. The CDR3 is made up of 14 amino acids. The CDR3 spells CAISGTSWEDTQYF. Here the CDR3 DNA reads TGTGCCATCAGCGGGACTAGTTGGGAAGATACGCAGTATTTT.

Many counts were recorded for this clonotype. The J gene is TRBJ2-1, the V gene TRBV6-5; 7 positions agree with TRBD1. This CDR3 is built from 18 residues. Looked up from germline, CDR1 is MNHEY and CDR2 is SVGAGI. V trimming: 0 bases; J trimming: 5 bases; junction bases outside the gene matches: 13. The CDR3 loop is CASSYSAYRGPPNNEQFF. The CDR3 DNA follows: TGTGCCAGCAGTTACTCCGCCTACAGGGGACCCCCCAACAATGAGCAGTTCTTC.

The rearrangement uses TRBV29-1 and TRBJ1-1; weak D call: TRBD1 (6 bases). The CDR3 runs to 13 residues. The germline V gene has CDR1 SQVTM and CDR2 ANQGSEA. Trimming removed 6 bases from V and 4 bases from J, with 15 bases in between. The CDR3 loop reads CSVNRDGGTEAFF. The CDR3 DNA sequence: TGCAGCGTCAACAGGGATGGGGGCACTGAAGCTTTCTTT.

This clonotype was found a few times. This chain uses TRBV7-2 with TRBJ1-1; D remains ambiguous. Germline CDR1 is SGHTA and CDR2 is FQGNSA. The V end lost 5 bases, the J end lost 4 bases, and 8 bases lay between the germline ends. The CDR3 is 12 amino acids. The CDR3 DNA is TGTGCCAGCAGCCGAACGACCACTGAAGCTTTCTTT. It codes for CASSRTTTEAFF.

This clonotype was counted between two and nine times. A much larger clone differs by one base, so this may be a read error. The genes are TRBV12-3 or TRBV12-4 and TRBJ1-1, with no clear D. This CDR3 is 13 amino acids long. CDR3 loop: CASSRSEPREALF. In nucleotides, the CDR3 is TGTGCCAGCAGTCGTAGCGAACCTAGAGAAGCTCTCTTT.

This clonotype has just a few counts. This rearrangement joins TRBV3-1 to TRBJ2-2; the D is unclear. The CDR3 runs 14 residues. Trimming left V 7 bases short and J 4 bases short, with 13 bases between. Germline CDR1 reads LGHDT; CDR2 reads YNNKEL (reference sequence). CDR3 protein: CASNKGLGTGELFF. For the CDR3, the DNA is TGTGCCAGCAATAAGGGCCTAGGCACCGGGGAGCTGTTTTTT. Variable domain in full (rest from reference TRBV3-1 and TRBJ2-2): DTAVSQTPKYLVTQMGNDKSIKCEQNLGHDTMYWYKQDSKKFLKIMFSYNNKELIINETVPNRFSPKSPDKAHLNLHINSLELGDSAVYFCASNKGLGTGELFFGEGSRLTVL.

This clonotype has more than one count but fewer than ten. The chain is built from TRBV29-1 and TRBJ2-2; the match to TRBD1 covers 7 bases. Unmatched junction bases numbered 6, after V lost 5 bases and J lost 3 bases. Germline values: CDR1 SQVTM, CDR2 ANQGSEA. The CDR3 is 14 residues long. CDR3 in amino acids: CSVRGGADTGELFF. In DNA form, the CDR3 reads TGCAGCGTTCGAGGGGGCGCGGACACCGGGGAGCTGTTTTTT.

At least ten counts were recorded for this clonotype. The chain is built from TRBV7-9 and TRBJ1-4, with a tentative D call TRBD1 (6 bases). CDR1 and CDR2 (germline): SEHNR, FQNEAQ (reference sequence). V was shortened by 6 bases and J by 7 bases, with 12 bases between the two germline ends. The CDR3 is 13 amino acids. The CDR3 loop is CASRQGGGEKLFF. CDR3 in DNA: TGTGCCAGCAGACAGGGCGGGGGTGAAAAACTGTTTTTT.

On this clonotype itself: This may stem from a read error, because a much larger clone lies one nucleotide away. V gene TRBV30 combines with J gene TRBJ2-2; D ambiguous. Trimming took 0 bases from V and 0 from J, leaving 5 bases between them. CDR1 and CDR2 (germline): GTSNPN, SVGIG (reference sequence). The CDR3 runs 14 residues. The CDR3 DNA reads TGTGCCTGGAGTGTCCTTACGAACACCGGGGAGCTGTTTTTT. Translation gives CAWSVLTNTGELFF.

This clonotype showed up many times. The rearrangement uses TRBV28 and TRBJ2-2; D may be TRBD2 (5 bases). V lost 5 bases to trimming and J lost 5 bases, with 18 bases between them. Germline V gives CDR1 MDHEN, CDR2 SYDVKM. The CDR3 extends over 16 amino acids. CDR3 sequence: CASSPLRGRMTGELFF. The CDR3 DNA reads as TGTGCCAGCAGTCCTCTAAGAGGGCGAATGACCGGGGAGCTGTTTTTT.

This clonotype was detected ten times or more. The V gene is TRBV15, the J gene TRBJ1-5; weak D call: TRBD1 (5 bases). This CDR3 is built from 16 residues. V lost 0 bases to trimming and J lost 0 bases, with 9 bases between them. The germline gives CDR1 LNHNV, CDR2 YYDKDF (reference sequence). Here the CDR3 DNA reads TGTGCCACCAGCAGAGATCAAACAGGTAGCAATCAGCCCCAGCATTTT. Amino acids: CATSRDQTGSNQPQHF.

At least ten counts were recorded for this clonotype. The genes are TRBV3-1 and TRBJ2-7, with TRBD1 matching over 10 bases. The germline gives CDR1 LGHDT, CDR2 YNNKEL (reference sequence). There are 14 residues in the CDR3. Germline trimming cut 3 bases from V and 3 bases from J; bases unmatched to any gene: 2. This CDR3 reads CASSQGQGNYEQYF. CDR3 DNA: TGTGCCAGCAGCCAGGGACAGGGGAACTACGAGCAGTACTTC.

In regard to this clonotype: At one end, the junction sequence differs from germline, possibly due to a read error. The chain combines TRBV7-7 with TRBJ2-2; no clear D gene. CDR1 and CDR2 (germline): SSHAT, FNYEAQ (reference sequence). The CDR3 is 17 amino acids. The chain's CDR3 is CASSPILGVSNTGELFF. For the CDR3, the DNA is TGTGCTAGCAGCCCTATCCTCGGCGTATCGAACACCGGGGAGCTGTTTTTT.

V gene TRBV2 combines with J gene TRBJ2-3; 13 bases are a match to TRBD2. With V trimmed by 3 bases and J by 2 bases, 2 bases remained unmatched. Germline assignment: CDR1 SNHLY and CDR2 FYNNEI. The CDR3 has 16 amino acids. Here the CDR3 reads CASSDGTSGATDTQYF. CDR3 nucleotides: TGTGCCAGCAGTGACGGGACTAGCGGGGCCACAGATACGCAGTATTTT.

This clonotype has a count of ten or more. This chain links TRBV6-1 with TRBJ2-1; 7 nucleotides match TRBD2. The CDR3 extends over 12 amino acids. Unmatched junction bases numbered 6, after V lost 7 bases and J lost 9 bases. Germline assignment: CDR1 MNHNS and CDR2 SASEGT. CDR3 DNA: TGTGCCAGCACCCCGGGGGGATCTGAGCAGTTCTTC. Its translation: CASTPGGSEQFF.

This clonotype occurred many times. The chain links TRBV28 to TRBJ1-2; D is unclear. Germline V gene sequence: CDR1 MDHEN, CDR2 SYDVKM. This CDR3 spans 15 amino acids. Trimming shortened V by 1 base and J by 1 base, and 10 bases separated the two germline ends. The CDR3 coding sequence is TGTGCCAGCAGTTTATCATCACATTTTAACTATGGCTACACCTTC. This sequence encodes CASSLSSHFNYGYTF.

This clonotype has a count of ten or more. Here the CDR3 reads CASSPSRGTPDNQPQHF. DNA of the CDR3: TGTGCCAGCAGTCCTTCTCGAGGGACACCAGACAATCAGCCCCAGCATTTT. The V and J genes are TRBV28 and TRBJ1-5; TRBD1 is a possible D gene (6 bases). Germline V gene lookup returns CDR1 MDHEN and CDR2 SYDVKM. The CDR3 spans 17 residues. Trimming removed 5 bases from V and 3 bases from J, with 20 bases in between.

Comment on this clonotype: Germline and junction disagree at one end, which may indicate a read error. The chain links TRBV7-9 to TRBJ2-7, with TRBD1 as a possible D gene (6 bases). The CDR3 length is 14 residues. Germline CDR1 reads SEHNR; CDR2 reads FQNEAQ (reference sequence). The DNA for the CDR3 is TGTGCCGGCAGCCCAAGGACAGCGACCTACGAGCAGTACTTC. It translates to CAGSPRTATYEQYF.

This clonotype was counted ten times or more. This chain uses TRBV20-1 with TRBJ1-2; TRBD1 matches 10 bases. CDR1 and CDR2 (germline): DFQATT, SNEGSKA (reference sequence). After removal of 5 bases from V and 3 bases from J, the junction contained 15 bases not matched to a gene. The CDR3 has 17 amino acids. The CDR3, as DNA: TGCAGTGCTGAAGATCTGTCGACAGGGGGCAACTACTATGGCTACACCTTC. It specifies CSAEDLSTGGNYYGYTF.

In regard to this clonotype: Relative to the germline gene, one junction end is altered; a read error may explain this. This chain links TRBV27 with TRBJ1-1, with D possibly TRBD1 on 5 matching bases. This CDR3 is built from 15 residues. CDR1 is MNHEY and CDR2 is SMNVEV in the germline V gene (reference sequence). In nucleotides, the CDR3 is TGTGCCAGCATCCCCATTTGGGGGGTGAACGCTGAAGCTTTCTTT. This sequence encodes CASIPIWGVNAEAFF.

In this sample, this clonotype turned up many times. V is TRBV6-2 or TRBV6-3 and J is TRBJ2-5; no firm D call. Trimming took off 6 bases at V and 5 bases at J, with 16 bases between the two ends. The CDR3 length is 14 residues. The germline V gene has CDR1 MNHEY and CDR2 SVGEGT. DNA for the CDR3: TGTGCCAGCAGCCCCCCCTGGGGTGCTGAGACCCAGTACTTC. Translation gives CASSPPWGAETQYF.

This clonotype has more than one count but fewer than ten. This sequence joins TRBV19 and TRBJ1-3; D is unclear. The CDR3 consists of 14 residues. The V gene's germline CDR1 is LNHDA and CDR2 SQIVND (reference sequence). Trimming removed 2 bases from V and 0 bases from J, with 5 bases in between. The CDR3 coding sequence is TGTGCCAGTAGTATACGGGTCTCTGGAAACACCATATATTTT. Translation: CASSIRVSGNTIYF.

This clonotype has just a few counts. V usage is TRBV18 and J usage is TRBJ2-7; 8 nucleotides agree with TRBD2. Germline values: CDR1 KGHSH, CDR2 LQKENI. V dropped 6 bases and J dropped 3; count of bases not matched to a gene: 7. The CDR3 runs to 14 residues. The chain's CDR3 is CASSPGLEVYEQYF. CDR3 coding DNA: TGTGCCAGCTCCCCGGGACTAGAGGTCTACGAGCAGTACTTC.